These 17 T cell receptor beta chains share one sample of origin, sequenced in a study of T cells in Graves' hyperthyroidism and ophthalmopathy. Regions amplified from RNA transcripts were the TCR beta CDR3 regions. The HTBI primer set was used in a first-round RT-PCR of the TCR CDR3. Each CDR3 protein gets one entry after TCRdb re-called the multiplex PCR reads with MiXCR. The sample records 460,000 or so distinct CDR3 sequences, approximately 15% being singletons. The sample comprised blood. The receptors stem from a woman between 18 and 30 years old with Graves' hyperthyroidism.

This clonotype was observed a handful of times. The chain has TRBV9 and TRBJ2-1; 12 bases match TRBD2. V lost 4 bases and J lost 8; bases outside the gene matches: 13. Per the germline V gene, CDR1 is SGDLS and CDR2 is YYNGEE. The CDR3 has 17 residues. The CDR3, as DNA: TGTGCCAGCAGCCCCATACGACTAGCGGGAGTCTTAGATGAGCAGTTCTTC. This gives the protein CASSPIRLAGVLDEQFF.

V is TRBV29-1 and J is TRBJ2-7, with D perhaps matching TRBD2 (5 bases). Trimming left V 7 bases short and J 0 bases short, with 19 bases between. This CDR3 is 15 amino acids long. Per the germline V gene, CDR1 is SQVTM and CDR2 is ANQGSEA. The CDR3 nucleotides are TGCAGCGCCTTCCGGGAAGCGACTGGCTCCTACGAGCAGTACTTC. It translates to CSAFREATGSYEQYF.

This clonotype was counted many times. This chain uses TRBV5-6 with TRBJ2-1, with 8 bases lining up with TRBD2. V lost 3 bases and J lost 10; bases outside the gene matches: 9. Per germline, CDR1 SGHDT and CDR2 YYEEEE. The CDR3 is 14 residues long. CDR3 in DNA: TGTGCCAGCAGCTATGGACTAGCAGGAGACGAGCAGTTCTTC. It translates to CASSYGLAGDEQFF.

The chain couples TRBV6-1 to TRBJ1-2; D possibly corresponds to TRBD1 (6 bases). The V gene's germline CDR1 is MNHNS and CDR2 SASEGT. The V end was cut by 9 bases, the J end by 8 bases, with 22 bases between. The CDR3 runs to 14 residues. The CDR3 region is CASNLGGPADGYTF. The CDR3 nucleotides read TGTGCCAGTAACCTTGGGGGCCCGGCCGACGGCTACACCTTC.

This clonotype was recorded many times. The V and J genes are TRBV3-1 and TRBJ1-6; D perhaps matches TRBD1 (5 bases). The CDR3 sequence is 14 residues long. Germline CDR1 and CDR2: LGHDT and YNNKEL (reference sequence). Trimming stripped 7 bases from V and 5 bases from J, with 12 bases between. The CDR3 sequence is CASTPGFDNSPLHF. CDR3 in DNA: TGTGCCAGCACCCCAGGGTTTGATAATTCACCCCTCCACTTT.

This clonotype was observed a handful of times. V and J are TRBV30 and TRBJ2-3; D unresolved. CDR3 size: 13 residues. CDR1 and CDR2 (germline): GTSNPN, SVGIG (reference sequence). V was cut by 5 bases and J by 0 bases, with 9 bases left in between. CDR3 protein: CAWDIQSTDTQYF. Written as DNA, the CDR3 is TGTGCCTGGGACATCCAGAGCACAGATACGCAGTATTTT.

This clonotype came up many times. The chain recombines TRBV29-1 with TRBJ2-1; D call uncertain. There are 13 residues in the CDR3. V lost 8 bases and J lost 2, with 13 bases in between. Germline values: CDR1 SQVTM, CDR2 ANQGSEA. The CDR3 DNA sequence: TGCAGCCCACTCCGGATACCCTACAATGAGCAGTTCTTC. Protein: CSPLRIPYNEQFF.

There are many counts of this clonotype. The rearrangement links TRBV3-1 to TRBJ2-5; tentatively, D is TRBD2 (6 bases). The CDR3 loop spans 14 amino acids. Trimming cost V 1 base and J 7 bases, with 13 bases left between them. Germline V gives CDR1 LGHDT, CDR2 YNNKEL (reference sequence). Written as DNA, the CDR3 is TGTGCCAGCAGCCAAGGGACTATCGGACGGACCCAGTACTTC. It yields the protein CASSQGTIGRTQYF.

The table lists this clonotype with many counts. The CDR3 bases are TGTGCCACCAGCAGAGATATCCCTAGCACAGATACGCAGTATTTT. Amino acid sequence: CATSRDIPSTDTQYF. The V gene is TRBV15, the J gene TRBJ2-3; no definite D call. CDR1 is LNHNV and CDR2 is YYDKDF in the germline V gene (reference sequence). This CDR3 has 15 residues. The V gene lost 0 bases and the J gene lost 0 bases, with 7 bases spanning the gap.

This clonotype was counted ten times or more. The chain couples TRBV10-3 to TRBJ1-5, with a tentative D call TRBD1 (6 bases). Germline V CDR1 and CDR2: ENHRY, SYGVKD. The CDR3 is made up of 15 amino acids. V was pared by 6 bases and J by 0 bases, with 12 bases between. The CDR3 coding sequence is TGTGCCATCAGGAGGGGGGGAAATAGCAATCAGCCCCAGCATTTT. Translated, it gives CAIRRGGNSNQPQHF.

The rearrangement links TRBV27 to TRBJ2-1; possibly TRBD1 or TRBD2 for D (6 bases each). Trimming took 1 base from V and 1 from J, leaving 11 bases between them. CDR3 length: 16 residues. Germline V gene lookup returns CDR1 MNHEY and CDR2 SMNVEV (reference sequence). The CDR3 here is CASSLFGGWSYNEQFF. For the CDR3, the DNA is TGTGCCAGCAGTTTATTCGGGGGCTGGTCCTACAATGAGCAGTTCTTC.

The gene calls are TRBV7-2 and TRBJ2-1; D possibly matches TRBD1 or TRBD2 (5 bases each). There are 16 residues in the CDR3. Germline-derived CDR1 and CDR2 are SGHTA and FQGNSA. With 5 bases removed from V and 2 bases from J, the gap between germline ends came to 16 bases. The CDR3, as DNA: TGTGCCAGCAGCCCCCCAGGGAGCACCGCCTACAATGAGCAGTTCTTC. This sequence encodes CASSPPGSTAYNEQFF.

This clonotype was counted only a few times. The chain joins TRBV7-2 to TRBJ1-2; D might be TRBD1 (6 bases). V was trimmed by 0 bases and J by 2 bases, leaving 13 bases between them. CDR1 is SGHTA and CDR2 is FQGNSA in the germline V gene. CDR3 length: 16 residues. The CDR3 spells CASSLAGGTTNYGYTF. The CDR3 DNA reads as TGTGCCAGCAGCTTAGCAGGGGGGACTACCAACTATGGCTACACCTTC. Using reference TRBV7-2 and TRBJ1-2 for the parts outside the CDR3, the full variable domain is GAGVSQSPSNKVTEKGKDVELRCDPISGHTALYWYRQSLGQGLEFLIYFQGNSAPDKSGLPSDRFSAERTGGSVSTLTIQRTQQEDSAVYLCASSLAGGTTNYGYTFGSGTRLTVV.

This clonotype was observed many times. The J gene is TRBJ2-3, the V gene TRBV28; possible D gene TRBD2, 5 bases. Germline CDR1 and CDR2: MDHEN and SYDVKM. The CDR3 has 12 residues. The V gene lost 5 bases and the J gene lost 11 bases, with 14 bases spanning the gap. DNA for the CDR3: TGTGCCAGCAGTCGACATGTAGCGAGGCAGTATTTT. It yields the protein CASSRHVARQYF.

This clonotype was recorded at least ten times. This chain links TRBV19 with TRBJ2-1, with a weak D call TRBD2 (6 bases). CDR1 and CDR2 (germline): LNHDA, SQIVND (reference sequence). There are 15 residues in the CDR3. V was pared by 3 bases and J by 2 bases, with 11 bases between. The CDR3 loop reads CASSIQRLAYNEQFF. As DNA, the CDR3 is TGTGCCAGTAGTATCCAAAGACTAGCCTACAATGAGCAGTTCTTC.

This CDR3 is CAWRRLGRYEQYF. Written as DNA, the CDR3 is TGTGCCTGGAGAAGATTAGGACGCTACGAGCAGTACTTC. The chain couples TRBV30 to TRBJ2-7; D remains unclear. The CDR3 totals 13 residues. V was shortened by 3 bases and J by 3 bases, with 12 bases between the two germline ends. Germline CDR1 GTSNPN, CDR2 SVGIG (reference sequence).

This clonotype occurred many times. This CDR3 is CASSESVDKSSYNEQFF. In nucleotides, the CDR3 is TGTGCCAGCAGTGAATCTGTGGACAAGAGCTCCTACAATGAGCAGTTCTTC. The gene calls are TRBV2 and TRBJ2-1; D is perhaps TRBD1 (5 bases). The germline CDR1 and CDR2 sequences are SNHLY and FYNNEI. CDR3 length: 17 residues. V was cut by 2 bases and J by 0 bases, with 14 bases left in between. Complete variable domain (other parts from reference TRBV2 and TRBJ2-1): EPEVTQTPSHQVTQMGQEVILRCVPISNHLYFYWYRQILGQKVEFLVSFYNNEISEKSEIFDDQFSVERPDGSNFTLKIRSTKLEDSAMYFCASSESVDKSSYNEQFFGPGTRLTVL.